Following are 22 T cell receptor beta chains from one sample sequenced in a study of molecular identifiers for immune sequencing clone quantification. Via MiXCR, TCRdb re-called the PCR reads, giving one row per CDR3 protein. The profile shows about 40,000 distinct CDR3 sequences, about a fifth of them singletons. The material sequenced was naive CD8+ T cells from blood, with Jurkat cell RNA spiked in. Subset: FACS-sorted CD8+CD4-CCR7+CD45RA+ naive T cells. These receptor sequences come from a human donor in good health. Some libraries in this study had Jurkat cell RNA spiked in.

This clonotype was counted at least ten times. V usage is TRBV7-9 and J usage is TRBJ2-1, with 7 nucleotides matching TRBD1. The CDR3 covers 16 residues. Germline assignment: CDR1 SEHNR and CDR2 FQNEAQ (reference sequence). V shed 5 bases and J 8 bases; nucleotides not matched to a gene: 15. The CDR3 region is CASSPFGQVKGDEQFF. The DNA of the CDR3 is TGTGCCAGCAGCCCATTCGGACAGGTTAAAGGGGATGAGCAGTTCTTC.

This clonotype has at least ten counts. The chain carries TRBV7-2 and TRBJ2-7; 7 bases align to TRBD2. The CDR3 runs to 17 residues. Germline values: CDR1 SGHTA, CDR2 FQGNSA. V lost 3 bases and J lost 4; bases outside the gene matches: 15. The CDR3 loop is CASSLGLAVSYGYEQYF. CDR3 DNA: TGTGCCAGCAGCTTGGGGCTAGCGGTCTCTTATGGTTACGAGCAGTACTTC. The complete variable domain, with remaining parts taken from reference TRBV7-2 and TRBJ2-7, reads GAGVSQSPSNKVTEKGKDVELRCDPISGHTALYWYRQSLGQGLEFLIYFQGNSAPDKSGLPSDRFSAERTGGSVSTLTIQRTQQEDSAVYLCASSLGLAVSYGYEQYFGPGTRLTVT.

V usage is TRBV7-9 and J usage is TRBJ1-6; 9 bases match TRBD1. The CDR3 contains 15 residues. Germline CDR1 reads SEHNR; CDR2 reads FQNEAQ (reference sequence). With 1 base clipped from V and 11 bases from J, the junction kept 6 bases outside the gene matches. The CDR3 sequence: CASSLVYRGPAPLHF. The DNA for the CDR3 is TGTGCCAGCAGCTTAGTGTACAGGGGGCCGGCACCCCTCCACTTT.

V is TRBV29-1 and J is TRBJ1-5; D gene uncertain. The germline gives CDR1 SQVTM, CDR2 ANQGSEA. Trimming shortened V by 4 bases and J by 4 bases, and 11 bases separated the two germline ends. The CDR3 length is 13 residues. Written as DNA, the CDR3 is TGCAGCGTTGGGGCAGGTTTAAATCAGCCCCAGCATTTT. This encodes CSVGAGLNQPQHF.

This clonotype was found many times. The chain couples TRBV6-6 to TRBJ1-1; no reliable D call. V shed 5 bases and J shed 1 base, with 8 bases lying between them. The length of the CDR3 is 13 residues. From germline, CDR1 is MNHNY and CDR2 SVGAGI (reference sequence). CDR3 loop: CASSIPGNTEAFF. The CDR3 DNA follows: TGTGCCAGCAGTATCCCCGGGAACACTGAAGCTTTCTTT.

Many counts were recorded for this clonotype. V is TRBV15 and J is TRBJ2-2, with TRBD2 identical over 9 bases. CDR3 length: 17 residues. Germline V lookup: CDR1 LNHNV, CDR2 YYDKDF (reference sequence). The V segment lost 0 bases and the J segment 3 bases; nucleotides outside the gene matches: 5. DNA for the CDR3: TGTGCCACCAGCAGAGATTTGGCTAGCGGGGACACCGGGGAGCTGTTTTTT. It is translated as CATSRDLASGDTGELFF. The full variable domain, rest sourced from reference TRBV15 and TRBJ2-2, is DAMVIQNPRYQVTQFGKPVTLSCSQTLNHNVMYWYQQKSSQAPKLLFHYYDKDFNNEADTPDNFQSRRPNTSFCFLDIRSPGLGDTAMYLCATSRDLASGDTGELFFGEGSRLTVL.

This clonotype was detected many times. The chain couples TRBV29-1 to TRBJ1-1; D may be TRBD1 (6 bases). Trimming shortened V by 5 bases and J by 4 bases, and 14 bases separated the two germline ends. The CDR3 loop spans 13 amino acids. Germline CDR1 and CDR2: SQVTM and ANQGSEA. As DNA, the CDR3 is TGCAGCGTTCCCGACGGCAGGGGCACTGAAGCTTTCTTT. Translated, it gives CSVPDGRGTEAFF.

This clonotype was picked up many times. The gene calls are TRBV15 and TRBJ2-2; 8 positions match TRBD1. This CDR3 contains 17 residues. V trimming: 7 bases; J trimming: 2 bases; junction bases outside the gene matches: 12. CDR1 and CDR2 (germline): LNHNV, YYDKDF (reference sequence). The CDR3 here is CATKTLLDRANTGELFF. The CDR3 bases are TGTGCCACCAAAACTCTTCTGGACAGGGCAAACACCGGGGAGCTGTTTTTT.

For this clonotype: A much larger clone lies a single base off, so this may be a read error. The chain combines TRBV6-1 with TRBJ1-1; D might be TRBD1 (5 bases). Germline lookup yields CDR1 MNHNS and CDR2 SASEGT. The CDR3 is made up of 14 amino acids. The CDR3 is CASSVHPGAPEASF. CDR3 coding DNA: TGTGCCAGCAGTGTGCACCCTGGGGCCCCTGAAGCTTCCTTT.

The table lists this clonotype with many counts. The chain is built from TRBV28 and TRBJ2-4; tentative D call: TRBD1 (6 bases). The CDR3 is 15 amino acids. V was trimmed by 3 bases and J by 2 bases, leaving 11 bases between them. Germline V gene sequence: CDR1 MDHEN, CDR2 SYDVKM. The CDR3 protein is CASSFRGITKNIQYF. The CDR3, as DNA: TGTGCCAGCAGTTTTAGGGGGATCACCAAAAACATTCAGTACTTC. Based on the CDR3 plus reference TRBV28 and TRBJ2-4, the full variable domain is DVKVTQSSRYLVKRTGEKVFLECVQDMDHENMFWYRQDPGLGLRLIYFSYDVKMKEKGDIPEGYSVSREKKERFSLILESASTNQTSMYLCASSFRGITKNIQYFGAGTRLSVL.

This clonotype was seen at least ten times. The chain recombines TRBV7-8 with TRBJ2-2, with unresolved D. From germline, CDR1 is SGHVS and CDR2 FQNEAQ. The CDR3 is made up of 14 amino acids. V was shortened by 2 bases and J by 5 bases, with 9 bases between the two germline ends. DNA of the CDR3: TGTGCCAGCAGCTTATTCTATTCTACCGGGGAGCTGTTTTTT. This encodes CASSLFYSTGELFF.

On this clonotype itself: A read error may explain this, as a much larger clone is one base away. The chain uses TRBV7-2 and TRBJ2-7; 8 nucleotides match TRBD2. The length of the CDR3 is 13 residues. Germline V gene data show CDR1 as SGHTA and CDR2 as FQGNSA. The CDR3 sequence: CVSSGGRDYEQYF. The CDR3 bases are TGTGTCAGCAGCGGGGGACGGGACTACGAGCAGTACTTC.

This clonotype occurred many times. The chain links TRBV13 to TRBJ2-3; TRBD2 matches 9 bases. CDR3 size: 16 residues. V lost 1 base to trimming and J lost 2 bases; unmatched junction nucleotides: 4. CDR1 is PRHDT, CDR2 FYEKMQ, per germline (reference sequence). The CDR3 nucleotides read TGTGCCAGCAGCTTAGCGCGGGAGGGGGTCACAGATACGCAGTATTTT. Residues: CASSLAREGVTDTQYF.

In DNA form, the CDR3 reads TGCGCCAGCAGTACACGGACAGGGTTCAATCAGCCCCAGCATTTT. Protein: CASSTRTGFNQPQHF. The chain links TRBV23-1 to TRBJ1-5; 8 bases are shared with TRBD1. TRBV23-1 is filed as an ORF, its function uncertain. The CDR3 is 15 residues long. V dropped 5 bases and J dropped 3; count of bases not matched to a gene: 6.

Only a few counts were recorded for this clonotype. V usage is TRBV5-1 and J usage is TRBJ2-7, with D perhaps assigned TRBD1 or TRBD2 (5 bases each). The CDR3 covers 14 residues. Germline V gives CDR1 SGHRS, CDR2 YFSETQ. Trimming left V 4 bases short and J 5 bases short, with 16 bases between. CDR3 coding DNA: TGCGCCAGCAGCCCATACGGGGCTAGCAACGAGCAGTACTTC. This codes for CASSPYGASNEQYF.

This clonotype was detected many times. This rearrangement joins TRBV5-1 to TRBJ2-7; 8 bases fit TRBD1. The CDR3 has 10 residues. After removal of 4 bases from V and 12 bases from J, the junction contained 3 bases not matched to a gene. CDR1 is SGHRS, CDR2 YFSETQ, per germline. Here the CDR3 reads CASSADRVYF. The CDR3 coding sequence is TGCGCCAGCAGCGCGGACAGGGTGTACTTC.

This clonotype was detected ten times or more. The chain joins TRBV7-9 to TRBJ2-1, with 11 bases fitting TRBD2. V shed 4 bases, J shed 1 base, and the junction held 9 bases outside the gene matches. Germline assignment: CDR1 SEHNR and CDR2 FQNEAQ (reference sequence). The CDR3 runs 18 residues. The CDR3 here is CASSSSPGLAESYNEQFF. The CDR3 nucleotides read TGTGCCAGCAGCTCGTCCCCGGGACTAGCGGAGTCCTACAATGAGCAGTTCTTC.

This clonotype was counted ten times or more. The chain carries TRBV14 and TRBJ1-2, with D possibly being TRBD1 (5 bases). The V and J ends lost 1 base and 8 bases respectively, with 11 bases between them. There are 13 residues in the CDR3. Germline V lookup: CDR1 SGHDN, CDR2 FVKESK. The CDR3 coding sequence is TGTGCCAGCAGCCAAGGAAGACAGAGAGGCTACACCTTC. Protein product: CASSQGRQRGYTF. The full variable domain, completed using reference TRBV14 and TRBJ1-2, is EAGVTQFPSHSVIEKGQTVTLRCDPISGHDNLYWYRRVMGKEIKFLLHFVKESKQDESGMPNNRFLAERTGGTYSTLKVQPAELEDSGVYFCASSQGRQRGYTFGSGTRLTVV.

For this clonotype: A much larger clone differs from this one at a single base, so this may be a read error. V gene TRBV9 combines with J gene TRBJ2-1, with D perhaps matching TRBD1 or TRBD2 (5 bases each). This CDR3 spans 13 amino acids. CDR1 is SGDLS, CDR2 YYNGEE, per germline. The CDR3 loop is CASSVDEGNEQLF. CDR3 nucleotide sequence: TGTGCCAGCAGCGTAGACGAGGGGAATGAGCAGCTCTTC.

The V gene is TRBV7-8, the J gene TRBJ1-4; 7 nucleotides agree with TRBD1. The CDR3 has 17 residues. Trimming at V came to 3 bases and at J to 0 bases, leaving 7 bases not matched to a gene. Per germline, CDR1 SGHVS and CDR2 FQNEAQ. The CDR3 sequence: CASSLRQGIATNEKLFF. The DNA for the CDR3 is TGTGCCAGCAGCTTGAGACAGGGTATCGCAACTAATGAAAAACTGTTTTTT.

This clonotype turned up a few times. The chain joins TRBV7-2 to TRBJ1-2; tentative D call: TRBD1 (5 bases). Germline CDR1 and CDR2: SGHTA and FQGNSA. V was pared by 5 bases and J by 1 base, with 11 bases between. This CDR3 has 14 residues. The CDR3 sequence is CASSPRQINYGYTF. CDR3 DNA: TGTGCCAGCAGCCCCCGACAGATTAACTATGGCTACACCTTC.

In its sample, this clonotype was seen a few times. The chain employs TRBV29-1 and TRBJ2-7; 8 bases line up with TRBD1. Germline V gives CDR1 SQVTM, CDR2 ANQGSEA. The V and J ends lost 6 bases and 3 bases, in that order; junction bases with no gene match: 7. This CDR3 has 13 amino acids. In DNA form, the CDR3 reads TGCAGCGTGGGACAGGCGGTGGACTACGAGCAGTACTTC. Translating it yields CSVGQAVDYEQYF.